Following are 9 T cell receptor beta chains from one sample sequenced in a study of blood T cell repertoires in COVID-19. Only in-frame clones appear in the TCRdb table, and some are missing; sequencing was by immunoSEQ multiplex PCR. Among around 310,000 clones listed, 88% were seen once. Sequencing was performed on peripheral blood. Receptor source: a woman between 50 and 59 years old with active or convalescent COVID-19.

This clone was picked up one time. The chain uses TRBV28 and TRBJ1-2; 7 nucleotides align to TRBD1. Germline lookup yields CDR1 MDHEN and CDR2 SYDVKM. This CDR3 spans 15 amino acids. V lost 3 bases and J lost 2; bases outside the gene matches: 6. CDR3 loop: CASSLYPGQNYGYTF. CDR3 sequence (DNA): TGTGCCAGCAGTTTGTACCCGGGACAGAACTATGGCTACACCTTC.

J is TRBJ1-5 and V is TRBV7-2, with 7 bases matching TRBD1. Losses at the gene ends were 5 bases for V and 5 bases for J; bases not matched to a gene: 6. The germline V gene has CDR1 SGHTA and CDR2 FQGNSA. CDR3 length: 14 residues. The CDR3 reads CASSNGRGHQPQHF. DNA of the CDR3: TGTGCCAGCAGCAATGGTAGGGGGCATCAGCCCCAGCATTTT.

CDR3: CASSQEATRDRPYGYTF. Here the CDR3 DNA reads TGCGCCAGCAGCCAAGAAGCCACTAGGGACAGGCCCTATGGCTACACCTTC. The chain links TRBV4-1 to TRBJ1-2; the match to TRBD1 covers 8 bases. Germline values: CDR1 MGHRA, CDR2 YSYEKL. V was clipped by 0 bases and J by 4 bases; unmatched bases: 10. This CDR3 has 17 amino acids.

This clone appeared once. This rearrangement joins TRBV5-1 to TRBJ2-7; D ambiguous. The CDR3 contains 15 residues. Germline V gene lookup returns CDR1 SGHRS and CDR2 YFSETQ. The V end lost 1 base, the J end lost 2 bases, and 13 bases lay between the germline ends. The CDR3 DNA sequence: TGCGCCAGCAGCTTGCTTGCAGGATCTACCTACGAGCAGTACTTC. The encoded protein is CASSLLAGSTYEQYF.

The chain employs TRBV30 and TRBJ1-3; maybe TRBD1 (5 bases). The length of the CDR3 is 13 residues. Germline V lookup: CDR1 GTSNPN, CDR2 SVGIG (reference sequence). Trimming removed 1 base at V and 4 bases at J, with 8 bases between. CDR3 DNA: TGTGCCTGGAGTGAGGGGCGAGGAAACACCATATATTTT. It specifies CAWSEGRGNTIYF.

Worth noting for this clone: Different DNA sequences within this sample yield the same CDR3. This rearrangement joins TRBV5-1 to TRBJ2-2; TRBD2 agrees at 11 bases. The V and J ends lost 4 bases and 1 base, in that order; junction bases with no gene match: 0. This CDR3 is built from 15 residues. The germline CDR1 and CDR2 sequences are SGHRS and YFSETQ. The CDR3 region has the DNA TGCGCCAGCAGCGGGACTAGCGGGAACACCGGGGAGCTGTTTTTT. It translates to CASSGTSGNTGELFF.

The V call is TRBV5-8, the J call TRBJ1-5; D perhaps matches TRBD1 (6 bases). V lost 4 bases to trimming and J lost 2 bases, with 13 bases between them. The CDR3 sequence is 15 residues long. Per germline, CDR1 SGHTS and CDR2 YDEGEE. DNA of the CDR3: TGTGCCAGCAGCGACAGAGGGGGTGGCAATCAGCCCCAGCATTTT. Translating it yields CASSDRGGGNQPQHF.

This chain connects TRBV5-4 to TRBJ2-5; the match to TRBD2 covers 10 bases. The CDR3 length is 15 residues. V shed 4 bases, J shed 5 bases, and the junction held 8 bases outside the gene matches. CDR1 is SGHNT and CDR2 is YYREEE in the germline V gene (reference sequence). The CDR3 loop reads CASSPPGLAFETQYF. The CDR3 DNA is TGTGCCAGCAGCCCACCGGGACTAGCGTTTGAGACCCAGTACTTC.

V usage is TRBV18 and J usage is TRBJ1-4, with D unresolved. CDR3 size: 17 residues. Germline V gene sequence: CDR1 KGHSH, CDR2 LQKENI. V was cut by 2 bases and J by 7 bases, with 20 bases left in between. The CDR3 loop is CASSPRLISQGGEKLFF. The CDR3 coding sequence is TGTGCCAGCTCACCAAGGTTAATTTCTCAAGGAGGTGAAAAACTGTTTTTT.